The clone carrying this TCR beta chain was recorded only once. Its antigen is currently unknown. Germline CDR1 and CDR2: LGHNA and YSLEER. The CDR3 length is 17 residues. V shed 0 bases and J 6 bases; nucleotides not matched to a gene: 5. Using its own MiXCR run on the RT-PCR reads, TCRdb lists one record per CDR3 protein. Among some 300,000 distinct CDR3 sequences, 22% were seen once, and the ten largest hold about 9.3%. This entry comes from a study of response to subunit inactivated influenza vaccine. Overall study results and limits: The authors suggested that few new T cells are recruited per seasonal influenza vaccination.

The sample in question was PBMCs from blood, obtained approximately 22 months after vaccination. The genes are TRBV4-3 and TRBJ1-6; 10 positions agree with TRBD1. The sequence came from a man in his fifties or sixties who received an inactivated influenza vaccine. DNA of the CDR3: TGCGCCAGCAGCCAAGAATATGACAGGGGGCTTAATTCACCCCTCCACTTT. It specifies CASSQEYDRGLNSPLHF.